The clone carrying this TCR beta chain was picked up a small number of times. Its antigen is still unknown. The CDR3 is 13 amino acids. With 1 base removed from V and 1 base from J, the gap between germline ends came to 3 bases. Looked up from germline, CDR1 is KGHDR and CDR2 is SFDVKD. These data originate in a study of T cells after yellow fever vaccination. Whole-study findings and limits: Reappearing after the booster were most of the clones from primary vaccination (less than 97% CD4, 88% CD8). Shared CD4/CD8 clonotypes were a small share, likely from convergent recombination.

For TCR, cDNA came from 5'RACE template switching, which added a universal primer site and UMIs. TCRdb reprocessed the 5' RACE reads with MiXCR, giving one entry per CDR3 protein. The sample consists of hundreds of thousands of distinct CDR3 sequences, roughly 8.3% of them appearing once. This TCR was recovered from a man in his late teens or twenties who received the YFV17D yellow fever vaccine. The sample consisted of PBMCs, taken roughly 46 days after the first yellow fever vaccination. V and J are TRBV24-1 and TRBJ1-1, with D unresolved. The CDR3 nucleotides read TGTGCCACCAGTGATTTTCCGAACACTGAAGCTTTCTTT. The encoded protein is CATSDFPNTEAFF.